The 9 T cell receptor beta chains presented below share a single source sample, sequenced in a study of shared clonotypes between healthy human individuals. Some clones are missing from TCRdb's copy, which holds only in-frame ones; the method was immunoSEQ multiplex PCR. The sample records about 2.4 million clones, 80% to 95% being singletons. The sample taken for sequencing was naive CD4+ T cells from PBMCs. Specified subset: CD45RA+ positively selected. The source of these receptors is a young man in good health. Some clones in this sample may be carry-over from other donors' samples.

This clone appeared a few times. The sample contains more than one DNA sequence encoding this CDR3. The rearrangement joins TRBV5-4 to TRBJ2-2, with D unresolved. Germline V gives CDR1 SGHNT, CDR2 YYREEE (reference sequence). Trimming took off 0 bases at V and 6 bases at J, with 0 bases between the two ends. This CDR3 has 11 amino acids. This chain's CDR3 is CASSLAGELFF. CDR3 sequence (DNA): TGTGCCAGCAGCTTGGCCGGGGAGCTGTTTTTT.

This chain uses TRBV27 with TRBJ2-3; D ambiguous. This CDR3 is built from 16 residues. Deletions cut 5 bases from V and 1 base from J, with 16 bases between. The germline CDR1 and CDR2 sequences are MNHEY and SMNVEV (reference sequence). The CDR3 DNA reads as TGTGCCAGCAGTGATTTAGAGGTGCGCGGCACAGATACGCAGTATTTT. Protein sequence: CASSDLEVRGTDTQYF.

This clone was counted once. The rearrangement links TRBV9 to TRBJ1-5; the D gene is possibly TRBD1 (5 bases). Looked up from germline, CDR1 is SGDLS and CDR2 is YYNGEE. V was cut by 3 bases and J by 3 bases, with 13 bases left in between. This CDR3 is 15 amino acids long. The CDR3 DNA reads TGTGCCAGCAGCGGGCATGGGGCAGTCAATCAGCCCCAGCATTTT. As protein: CASSGHGAVNQPQHF.

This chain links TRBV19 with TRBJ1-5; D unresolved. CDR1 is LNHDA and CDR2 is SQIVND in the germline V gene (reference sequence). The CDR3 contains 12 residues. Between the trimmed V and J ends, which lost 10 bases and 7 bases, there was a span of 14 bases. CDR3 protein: CATSFSGQPQHF. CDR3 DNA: TGTGCCACATCATTTTCAGGCCAGCCCCAGCATTTT.

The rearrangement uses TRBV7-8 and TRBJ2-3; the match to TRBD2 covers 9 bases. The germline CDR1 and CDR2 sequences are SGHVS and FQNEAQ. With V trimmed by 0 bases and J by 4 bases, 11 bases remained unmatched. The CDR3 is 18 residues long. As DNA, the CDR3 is TGTGCCAGCAGCTTAGCGTCGGCTAGCGGGATTCGTGCAGATACGCAGTATTTT. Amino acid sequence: CASSLASASGIRADTQYF.

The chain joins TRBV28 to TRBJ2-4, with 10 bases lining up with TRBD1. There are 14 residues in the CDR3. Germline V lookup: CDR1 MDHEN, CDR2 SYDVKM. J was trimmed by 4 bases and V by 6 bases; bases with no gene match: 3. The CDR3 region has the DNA TGTGCCAGCAGGACGGGACAGGGGAAAAACATTCAGTACTTC. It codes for CASRTGQGKNIQYF.

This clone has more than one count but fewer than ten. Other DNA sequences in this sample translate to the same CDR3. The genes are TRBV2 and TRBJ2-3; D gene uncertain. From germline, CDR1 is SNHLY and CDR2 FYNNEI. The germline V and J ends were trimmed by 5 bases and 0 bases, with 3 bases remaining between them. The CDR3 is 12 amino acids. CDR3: CASSSSTDTQYF. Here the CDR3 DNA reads TGTGCCAGCAGTTCTAGCACAGATACGCAGTATTTT.

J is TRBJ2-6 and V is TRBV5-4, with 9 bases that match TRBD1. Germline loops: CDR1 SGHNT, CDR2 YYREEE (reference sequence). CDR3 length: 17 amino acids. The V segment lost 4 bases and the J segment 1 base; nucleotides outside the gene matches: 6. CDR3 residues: CASSPGQGKSGANVLTF. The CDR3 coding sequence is TGTGCCAGCAGCCCGGGACAGGGAAAGTCTGGGGCCAACGTCCTGACTTTC.

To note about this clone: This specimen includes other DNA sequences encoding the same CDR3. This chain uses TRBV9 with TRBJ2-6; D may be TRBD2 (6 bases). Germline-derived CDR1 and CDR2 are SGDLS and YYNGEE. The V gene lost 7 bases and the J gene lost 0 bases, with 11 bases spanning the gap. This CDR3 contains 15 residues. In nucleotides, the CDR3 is TGTGCCAGCCGCCGCGGGGACTCTGGGGCCAACGTCCTGACTTTC. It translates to CASRRGDSGANVLTF.